The 6 T cell receptor beta chains reported below all come from one sample, sequenced in a study of blood T cell repertoires in COVID-19. TCRdb's copy holds only in-frame clones and misses some; the assay was immunoSEQ multiplex PCR. The sample consists of hundreds of thousands of clones, roughly 90% of them appearing once. Sequenced input: peripheral blood. The receptors were gathered from a human donor in a cohort sampled during active COVID-19.

The chain combines TRBV11-2 with TRBJ1-1; 9 bases match TRBD1. CDR1 is SGHAT, CDR2 FQNNGV, per germline. Trimming removed 5 bases from V and 3 bases from J; junction bases left unmatched: 4. This CDR3 has 14 amino acids. CDR3 sequence (DNA): TGTGCCAGCAGCCCGGACAGGGGAGACACTGAAGCTTTCTTT. This encodes CASSPDRGDTEAFF.

A few counts support this clone. The rearrangement joins TRBV2 to TRBJ2-7; TRBD1 aligns across 11 bases. Germline V gene sequence: CDR1 SNHLY, CDR2 FYNNEI. J was trimmed by 1 base and V by 8 bases; bases with no gene match: 4. The CDR3 has 14 residues. As DNA, the CDR3 is TGTGCCAGCGTGGACAGGGGGCTTTCCTACGAGCAGTACTTC. The encoded protein is CASVDRGLSYEQYF.

The J gene is TRBJ2-1, the V gene TRBV12-5; 13 bases map to TRBD2. The CDR3 is made up of 16 amino acids. CDR1 is LGHNT and CDR2 is FRNRAP in the germline V gene. Trimming cost V 6 bases and J 5 bases; bases outside gene matches: 7. CDR3 nucleotide sequence: TGTGCTAGTGGCACACTAGCGGGAGGGGCCAACAATGAGCAGTTCTTC. Encoded protein: CASGTLAGGANNEQFF. The full variable domain, with the rest looked up from reference TRBV12-5 and TRBJ2-1, is DARVTQTPRHKVTEMGQEVTMRCQPILGHNTVFWYRQTMMQGLELLAYFRNRAPLDDSGMPKDRFSAEMPDATLATLKIQPSEPRDSAVYFCASGTLAGGANNEQFFGPGTRLTVL.

V is TRBV4-1 and J is TRBJ2-3; tentatively, D is TRBD2 (5 bases). The germline V and J ends were trimmed by 0 bases and 1 base, with 8 bases remaining between them. Germline V gene lookup returns CDR1 MGHRA and CDR2 YSYEKL. This CDR3 spans 15 amino acids. The CDR3 sequence: CASSQEVLGTDTQYF. CDR3 nucleotides: TGCGCCAGCAGCCAAGAAGTACTAGGCACAGATACGCAGTATTTT.

The rearrangement links TRBV19 to TRBJ2-7, with D perhaps TRBD1 (5 bases). The V end was cut by 5 bases, the J end by 3 bases, with 11 bases between. Germline-derived CDR1 and CDR2 are LNHDA and SQIVND (reference sequence). The CDR3 is 13 residues long. CDR3 protein: CASSADTVYEQYF. The DNA of the CDR3 is TGTGCCAGTAGTGCGGACACCGTCTACGAGCAGTACTTC.

This sequence joins TRBV5-1 and TRBJ2-7, with D possibly being TRBD1 (7 bases). This CDR3 has 16 amino acids. V was pared by 0 bases and J by 0 bases, with 13 bases between. The germline gives CDR1 SGHRS, CDR2 YFSETQ. CDR3 bases: TGCGCCAGCAGCTTGGGGTGGCAGGGGGGCTCCTACGAGCAGTACTTC. This gives the protein CASSLGWQGGSYEQYF.